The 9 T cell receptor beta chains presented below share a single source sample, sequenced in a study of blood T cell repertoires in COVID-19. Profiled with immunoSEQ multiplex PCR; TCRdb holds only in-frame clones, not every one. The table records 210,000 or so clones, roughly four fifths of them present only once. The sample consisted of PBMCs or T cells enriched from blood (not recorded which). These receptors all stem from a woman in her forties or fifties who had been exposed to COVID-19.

This CDR3 is CASIEGTWRNTEAFF. The DNA for the CDR3 is TGTGCCAGTATAGAGGGAACCTGGAGGAACACTGAAGCTTTCTTT. The rearrangement uses TRBV19 and TRBJ1-1; D gene ambiguous. Trimming cost V 7 bases and J 1 base, with 16 bases left between them. Germline CDR1 and CDR2: LNHDA and SQIVND (reference sequence). The length of the CDR3 is 15 residues. Based on the CDR3 plus reference TRBV19 and TRBJ1-1, the full variable domain is DGGITQSPKYLFRKEGQNVTLSCEQNLNHDAMYWYRQDPGQGLRLIYYSQIVNDFQKGDIAEGYSVSREKKESFPLTVTSAQKNPTAFYLCASIEGTWRNTEAFFGQGTRLTVV.

CDR3 in amino acids: CASSQSNGDRDYEQYF. CDR3 DNA: TGCGCCAGCAGTCAATCGAATGGGGACAGGGACTACGAGCAGTACTTC. The V gene is TRBV23-1, the J gene TRBJ2-7; 9 bases are shared with TRBD1. TRBV23-1 falls under the ORF class, with uncertain function. With 0 bases clipped from V and 3 bases from J, the junction kept 6 bases outside the gene matches. This CDR3 spans 16 amino acids.

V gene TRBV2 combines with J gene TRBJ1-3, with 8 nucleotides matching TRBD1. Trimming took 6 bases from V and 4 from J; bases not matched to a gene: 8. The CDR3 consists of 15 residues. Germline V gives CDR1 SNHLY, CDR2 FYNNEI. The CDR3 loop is CASRLDRAEGNTIYF. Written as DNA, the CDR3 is TGTGCCAGCAGGCTGGACAGGGCAGAAGGAAACACCATATATTTT.

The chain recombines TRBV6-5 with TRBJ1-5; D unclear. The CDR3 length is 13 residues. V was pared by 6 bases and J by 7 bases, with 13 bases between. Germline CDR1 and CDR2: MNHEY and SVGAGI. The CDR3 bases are TGTGCCAGCAGAGAGGGCGGAGGGCAGCCCCAGCATTTT. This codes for CASREGGGQPQHF.

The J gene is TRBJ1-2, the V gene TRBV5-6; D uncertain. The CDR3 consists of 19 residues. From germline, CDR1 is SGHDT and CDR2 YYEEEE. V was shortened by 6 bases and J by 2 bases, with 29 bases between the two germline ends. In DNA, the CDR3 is TGTGCCAGCACCCTCCAAGGCCAGCCGGGAGCCTCGTCGAACTATGGCTACACCTTC. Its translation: CASTLQGQPGASSNYGYTF.

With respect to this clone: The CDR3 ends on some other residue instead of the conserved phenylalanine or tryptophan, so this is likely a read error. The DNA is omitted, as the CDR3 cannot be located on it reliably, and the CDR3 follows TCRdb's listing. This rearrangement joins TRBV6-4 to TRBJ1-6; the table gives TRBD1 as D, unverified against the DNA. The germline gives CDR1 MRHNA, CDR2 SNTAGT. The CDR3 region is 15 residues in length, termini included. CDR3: CASSDPAQQWPAHPR.

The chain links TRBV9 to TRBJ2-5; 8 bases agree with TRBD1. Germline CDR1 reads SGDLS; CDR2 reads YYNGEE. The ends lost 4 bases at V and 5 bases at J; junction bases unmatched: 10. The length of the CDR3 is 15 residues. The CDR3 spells CASSLTDREEETQYF. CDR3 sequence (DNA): TGTGCCAGCAGCCTGACGGACAGGGAAGAGGAGACCCAGTACTTC.

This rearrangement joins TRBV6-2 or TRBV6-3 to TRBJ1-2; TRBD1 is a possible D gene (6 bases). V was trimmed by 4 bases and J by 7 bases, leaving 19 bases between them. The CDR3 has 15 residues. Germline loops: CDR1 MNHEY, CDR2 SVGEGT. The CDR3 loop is CASSSAGGPKPGYTF. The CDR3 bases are TGTGCCAGCAGTTCCGCCGGGGGGCCTAAACCTGGCTACACCTTC.

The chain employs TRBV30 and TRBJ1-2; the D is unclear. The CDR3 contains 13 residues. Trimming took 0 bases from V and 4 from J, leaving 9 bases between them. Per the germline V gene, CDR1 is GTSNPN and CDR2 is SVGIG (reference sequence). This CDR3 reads CAWSVDNTYGYTF. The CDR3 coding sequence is TGTGCCTGGAGTGTAGACAACACCTATGGCTACACCTTC.